One T cell receptor (beta chain) is described in this entry. Its antigen is not known. This specimen belongs to a study of CD4+ T cells in melanoma. Study-wide results and limits: CD8+ T cell, macrophage and B cell function reportedly correlated with neoantigen-specific CD4+ T cells. Reportedly, melanoma neoantigen-specific CD4+ T cells showed varied differentiation states.

The CDR3 is 15 amino acids. Between the trimmed V and J ends, which lost 0 bases and 2 bases, there was a span of 11 bases. CDR1 and CDR2 from the germline V gene are PRHDT and FYEKMQ (reference sequence). Generated by immunoSEQ multiplex PCR, the TCRdb table keeps only in-frame clones and is missing some. The sample includes around 130,000 clones, around 90% of them seen just once. The rearrangement joins TRBV13 to TRBJ2-7; tentative D call: TRBD2 (5 bases). The receptor's source is a human donor with melanoma. The CDR3 region has the DNA TGTGCCAGCAGCTTAGGTCGGGAACCAACCTACGAGCAGTACTTC. It encodes CASSLGREPTYEQYF.